These T cell receptor beta chains were read from a single sample in a study of T cell repertoires in cytomegalovirus infection. Their antigens remain unidentified. TCRdb ran MiXCR on the reads and lists one entry per CDR3 protein. Among about half a million distinct CDR3 sequences listed, 40% to 50% were seen once. The sample consisted of cultured PBMCs, taken from culture after CMV antigen stimulation. The receptors were gathered from a human donor in good health (CMV status not recorded). Some clones in this sample may be carry-over from other donors' samples. The CDR3 runs from the conserved cysteine through the conserved F or W. D genes are given only for firm matches. Clone size appears in some rows only: once, few, many, or a class for an expanded clone.

>-|-|TRBV24-1|TRBJ2-6
CATSEGTPSGANVLTF
TGTGCCACCAGTGAAGGGACACCGTCTGGGGCCAACGTCCTGACTTTC
>-|-|TRBV20-1|TRBJ1-2
CSASGQPNYGYTF
TGCAGTGCTAGCGGGCAGCCTAACTATGGCTACACCTTC
>-|-|TRBV7-2|TRBJ2-3
CASSKTYGDTQYF
TGTGCCAGCAGCAAGACTTATGGAGATACGCAGTATTTT
>few|-|TRBV19|TRBJ1-1
CASSIGRRGTEAFF
TGTGCCAGTAGTATAGGGAGGCGCGGGACTGAAGCTTTCTTT
>few|-|TRBV5-6|TRBJ2-6
CASSLLGERGNSGANVLTF
TGTGCCAGCAGCTTGTTGGGAGAAAGGGGGAACTCTGGGGCCAACGTCCTGACTTTC
>-|-|TRBV10-3|TRBJ1-2
CATTAITNYGYTF
TGTGCCACCACGGCAATTACTAACTATGGCTACACCTTC
>-|-|TRBV6-1|TRBJ1-6
CASSVIGTAYNSPLHF
TGTGCCAGCAGTGTTATTGGGACGGCTTATAATTCACCCCTCCACTTT
>-|TRBD1|TRBV5-4|TRBJ2-5
CASSFRQGGGETQYF
TGTGCCAGCAGCTTCAGACAGGGCGGTGGAGAGACCCAGTACTTC
>-|TRBD1|TRBV6-2/TRBV6-3|TRBJ2-1
CASTPGQGPHEQFF
TGTGCCAGCACCCCGGGACAGGGGCCCCATGAGCAGTTCTTC
>-|-|TRBV7-2|TRBJ1-6
CASSLGQYLHF
TGTGCCAGCAGCTTAGGACAATATCTCCACTTT
>few|-|TRBV6-6|TRBJ1-1
CASSKGIPTNTEAFF
TGTGCCAGCAGTAAGGGGATTCCTACGAACACTGAAGCTTTCTTT
>many|-|TRBV7-9|TRBJ1-3
CASSQPKDGRNTIYF
TGTGCCAGCAGTCAACCAAAGGACGGAAGAAACACCATATATTTT